This T cell receptor (beta chain) was sequenced in a study of breast tumors, draining lymph nodes, adjacent tissues. Via MiXCR, TCRdb re-called the multiplex PCR reads, giving one row per CDR3 protein. The data show 270,000 or so distinct CDR3 sequences, 30% seen once. Germline trimming cut 6 bases from V and 7 bases from J; bases unmatched to any gene: 12. The length of the CDR3 is 15 residues. Per the germline V gene, CDR1 is DFQATT and CDR2 is SNEGSKA (reference sequence). Samples came from axillary lymph nodes draining the breast cancer. The sequence derives from a female donor with breast cancer. Some clones in this sample may be carry-over from other donors' samples. The genes are TRBV20-1 and TRBJ2-3, with 11 bases aligning to TRBD2. Material: axillary lymph node tissue. In DNA, the CDR3 is TGCAGTGCACAAATAGCGGGAGGGGGGCCCCATACGCAGTATTTT. Translating it yields CSAQIAGGGPHTQYF.